The rows below give T cell receptor beta chains drawn from one sample of a study of blood T cells in healthy people across ages. TCRdb processed the 5' RACE reads anew with MiXCR; each CDR3 protein has one entry. The table has some 850,000 distinct CDR3 sequences, roughly 24% seen once; the top ten hold about 3%. These same data were also listed under a study on T cells of mothers and their children.

The sample consisted of blood. The source of these receptors is a boy aged 5-17 years in good health. CDR3s leave out the opening cysteine and the closing phenylalanine or tryptophan. Rows give clone size only sometimes, using once, few, many, or a class for an expanded clone.

V gene: TRBV29-1; J gene: TRBJ2-7; clone size: .; CDR3 protein: SVGGTGAEQY
V gene: TRBV19; J gene: TRBJ1-2; clone size: few; CDR3 protein: ASSIPGGPGSDGYT
V gene: TRBV12-3/TRBV12-4; J gene: TRBJ2-3; clone size: .; CDR3 protein: ASSLGSQFTDTQY
V gene: TRBV7-2; J gene: TRBJ1-4; clone size: few; CDR3 protein: ASSLFPGSPNEKLF
V gene: TRBV20-1; J gene: TRBJ2-1; clone size: few; CDR3 protein: SARTGSSYNEQF
V gene: TRBV7-2; J gene: TRBJ2-1; clone size: .; CDR3 protein: ASSFARGANEQF
V gene: TRBV10-1; J gene: TRBJ2-1; clone size: few; CDR3 protein: ASSELGGSAHEQF
V gene: TRBV28; J gene: TRBJ2-7; clone size: .; CDR3 protein: ASSLKRDGGYEQY
V gene: TRBV4-1; J gene: TRBJ2-6; clone size: .; CDR3 protein: ASSQDFASGANVLT
V gene: TRBV12-3/TRBV12-4; J gene: TRBJ2-1; clone size: .; CDR3 protein: ASSPGTSGINEQF
V gene: TRBV20-1; J gene: TRBJ1-1; clone size: .; CDR3 protein: GATTGQGALMTF
V gene: TRBV7-2; J gene: TRBJ2-4; clone size: .; CDR3 protein: ASSSGGGRAKNIQY
V gene: TRBV27; J gene: TRBJ2-4; clone size: .; CDR3 protein: ASSGRSDKNIQY
V gene: TRBV28; J gene: TRBJ1-3; clone size: few; CDR3 protein: ASRDPGTVGNTIY
V gene: TRBV27; J gene: TRBJ2-1; clone size: .; CDR3 protein: ASSQAGGASEQF
V gene: TRBV7-8; J gene: TRBJ2-5; clone size: few; CDR3 protein: ASSLGREQETQY
V gene: TRBV24-1; J gene: TRBJ2-5; clone size: .; CDR3 protein: ATRSGRKETQY
V gene: TRBV6-6; J gene: TRBJ2-1; clone size: few; CDR3 protein: ASSWGTGRGYNEQF
V gene: TRBV6-5; J gene: TRBJ2-3; clone size: .; CDR3 protein: ASSYSGASTDTQY
V gene: TRBV28; J gene: TRBJ1-2; clone size: .; CDR3 protein: ASGMAILRGYT
V gene: TRBV5-1; J gene: TRBJ2-7; clone size: .; CDR3 protein: ASSLGDHPYEQY
V gene: TRBV5-1; J gene: TRBJ2-3; clone size: .; CDR3 protein: ASSLEGLFTDTQY
V gene: TRBV5-5; J gene: TRBJ2-3; clone size: few; CDR3 protein: ASSPGGGSPATDTQY
V gene: TRBV29-1; J gene: TRBJ2-7; clone size: .; CDR3 protein: SVEDRTGGSYEQY